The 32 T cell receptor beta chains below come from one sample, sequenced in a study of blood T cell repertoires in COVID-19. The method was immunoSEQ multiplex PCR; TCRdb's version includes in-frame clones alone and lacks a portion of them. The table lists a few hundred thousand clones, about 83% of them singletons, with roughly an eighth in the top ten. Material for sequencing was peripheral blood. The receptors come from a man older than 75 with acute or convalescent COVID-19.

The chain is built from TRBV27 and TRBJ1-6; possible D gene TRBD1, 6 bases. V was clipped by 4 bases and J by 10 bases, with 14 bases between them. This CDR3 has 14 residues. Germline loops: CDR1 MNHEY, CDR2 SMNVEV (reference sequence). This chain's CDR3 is CASSSGHLLSPLHF. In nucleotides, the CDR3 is TGTGCCAGCAGTTCGGGACACCTTCTATCACCCCTCCACTTT.

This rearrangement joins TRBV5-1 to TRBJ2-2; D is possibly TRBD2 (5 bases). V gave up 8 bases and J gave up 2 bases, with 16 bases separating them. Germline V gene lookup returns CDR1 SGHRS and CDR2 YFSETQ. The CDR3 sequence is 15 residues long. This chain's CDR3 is CASRGLATNTGELFF. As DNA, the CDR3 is TGCGCCAGTCGCGGCCTAGCAACAAACACCGGGGAGCTGTTTTTT.

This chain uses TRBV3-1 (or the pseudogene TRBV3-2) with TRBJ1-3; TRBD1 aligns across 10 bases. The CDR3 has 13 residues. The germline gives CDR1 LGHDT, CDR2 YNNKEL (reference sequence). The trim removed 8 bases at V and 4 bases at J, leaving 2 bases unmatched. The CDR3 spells CASGTGVGNTIYF. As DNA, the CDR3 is TGTGCCAGCGGGACAGGGGTCGGAAACACCATATATTTT.

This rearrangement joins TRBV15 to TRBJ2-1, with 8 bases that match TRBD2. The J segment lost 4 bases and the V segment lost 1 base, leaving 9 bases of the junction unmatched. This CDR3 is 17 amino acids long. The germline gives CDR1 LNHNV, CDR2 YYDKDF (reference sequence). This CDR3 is CATSRANLAGIYNEQFF. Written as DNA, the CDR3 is TGTGCCACCAGCAGAGCAAACTTAGCGGGGATATACAATGAGCAGTTCTTC.

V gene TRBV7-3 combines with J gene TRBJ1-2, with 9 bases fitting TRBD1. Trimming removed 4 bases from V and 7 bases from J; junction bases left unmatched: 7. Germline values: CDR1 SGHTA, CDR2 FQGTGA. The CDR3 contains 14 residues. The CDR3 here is CASSSGQGFSGYTF. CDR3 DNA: TGTGCCAGCAGCTCGGGACAGGGTTTTAGTGGCTACACCTTC.

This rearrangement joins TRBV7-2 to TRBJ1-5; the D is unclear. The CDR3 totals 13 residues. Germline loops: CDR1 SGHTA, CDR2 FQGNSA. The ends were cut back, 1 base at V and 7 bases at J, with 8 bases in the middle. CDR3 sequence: CASSLGHPQPQHF. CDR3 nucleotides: TGTGCCAGCAGCTTAGGACACCCCCAGCCCCAGCATTTT. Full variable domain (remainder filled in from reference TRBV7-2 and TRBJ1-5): GAGVSQSPSNKVTEKGKDVELRCDPISGHTALYWYRQSLGQGLEFLIYFQGNSAPDKSGLPSDRFSAERTGGSVSTLTIQRTQQEDSAVYLCASSLGHPQPQHFGDGTRLSIL.

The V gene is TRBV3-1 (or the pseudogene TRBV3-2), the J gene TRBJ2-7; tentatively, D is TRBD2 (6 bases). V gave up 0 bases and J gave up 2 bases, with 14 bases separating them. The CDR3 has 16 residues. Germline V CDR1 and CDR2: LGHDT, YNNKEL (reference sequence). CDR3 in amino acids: CASSQEFRDSPYEQYF. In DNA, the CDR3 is TGTGCCAGCAGCCAAGAATTTCGGGACTCTCCCTACGAGCAGTACTTC.

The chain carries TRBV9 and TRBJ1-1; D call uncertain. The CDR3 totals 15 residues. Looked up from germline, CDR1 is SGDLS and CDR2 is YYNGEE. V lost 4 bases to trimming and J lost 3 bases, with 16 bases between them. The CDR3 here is CASSRRGYGDTEAFF. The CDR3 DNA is TGTGCCAGCAGCCGCAGAGGGTACGGGGACACTGAAGCTTTCTTT.

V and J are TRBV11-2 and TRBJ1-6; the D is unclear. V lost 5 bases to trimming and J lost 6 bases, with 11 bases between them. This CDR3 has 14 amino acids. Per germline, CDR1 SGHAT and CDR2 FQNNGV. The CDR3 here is CASSPSGGNSPLHF. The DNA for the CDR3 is TGTGCCAGCAGCCCTTCGGGTGGTAATTCACCCCTCCACTTT.

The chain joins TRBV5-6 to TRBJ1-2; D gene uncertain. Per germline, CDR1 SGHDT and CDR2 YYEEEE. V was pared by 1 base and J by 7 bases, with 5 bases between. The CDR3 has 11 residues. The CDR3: CASSLQAGYTF. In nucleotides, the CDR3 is TGTGCCAGCAGCTTGCAGGCTGGCTACACCTTC.

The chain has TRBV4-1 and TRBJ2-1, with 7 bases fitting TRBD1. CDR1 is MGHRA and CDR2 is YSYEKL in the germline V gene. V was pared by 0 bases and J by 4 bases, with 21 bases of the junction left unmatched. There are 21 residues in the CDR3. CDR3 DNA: TGCGCCAGCAGCCAAGATCGCGCGACAGGGCGCCTCAAAAACTATTACAATGAGCAGTTCTTC. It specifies CASSQDRATGRLKNYYNEQFF.

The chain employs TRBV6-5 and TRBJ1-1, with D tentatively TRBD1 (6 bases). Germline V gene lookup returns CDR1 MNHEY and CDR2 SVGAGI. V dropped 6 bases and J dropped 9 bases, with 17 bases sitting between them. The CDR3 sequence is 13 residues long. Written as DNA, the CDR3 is TGTGCCAGCAGGAGCCCTGGGCAGGGGAAAGCTTTCTTT. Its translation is CASRSPGQGKAFF.

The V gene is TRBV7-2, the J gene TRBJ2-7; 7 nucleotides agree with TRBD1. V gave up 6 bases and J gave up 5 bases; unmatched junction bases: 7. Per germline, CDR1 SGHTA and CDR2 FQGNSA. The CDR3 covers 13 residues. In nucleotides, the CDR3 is TGTGCCAGCAGTTCCCAACAGGGGAACGAGCAGTACTTC. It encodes CASSSQQGNEQYF. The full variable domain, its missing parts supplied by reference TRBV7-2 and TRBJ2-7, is GAGVSQSPSNKVTEKGKDVELRCDPISGHTALYWYRQSLGQGLEFLIYFQGNSAPDKSGLPSDRFSAERTGGSVSTLTIQRTQQEDSAVYLCASSSQQGNEQYFGPGTRLTVT.

CDR3 bases: TGTGCCAGCAGCCCCCCAGAGGTAGCGGGGGGCGGGTACCAGTTCTTC. This codes for CASSPPEVAGGGYQFF. This chain links TRBV7-9 with TRBJ2-1; 10 nucleotides agree with TRBD2. The V gene's germline CDR1 is SEHNR and CDR2 FQNEAQ (reference sequence). This CDR3 contains 16 residues. V was pared by 5 bases and J by 13 bases, with 17 bases of the junction left unmatched.

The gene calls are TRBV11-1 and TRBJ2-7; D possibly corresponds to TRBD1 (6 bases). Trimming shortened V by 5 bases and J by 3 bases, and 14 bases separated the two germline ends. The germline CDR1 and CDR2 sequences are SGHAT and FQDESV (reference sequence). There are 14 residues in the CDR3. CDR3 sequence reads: CASSRDIGGYEQYF. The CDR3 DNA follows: TGTGCCAGCAGCCGCGACATAGGGGGCTACGAGCAGTACTTC.

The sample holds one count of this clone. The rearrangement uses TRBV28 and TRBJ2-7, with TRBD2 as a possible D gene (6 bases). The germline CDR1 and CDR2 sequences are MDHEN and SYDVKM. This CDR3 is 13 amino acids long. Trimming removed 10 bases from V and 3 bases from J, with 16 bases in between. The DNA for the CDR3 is TGTGCCACCGTAAGCGGGCCTTACTACGAGCAGTACTTC. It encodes CATVSGPYYEQYF.

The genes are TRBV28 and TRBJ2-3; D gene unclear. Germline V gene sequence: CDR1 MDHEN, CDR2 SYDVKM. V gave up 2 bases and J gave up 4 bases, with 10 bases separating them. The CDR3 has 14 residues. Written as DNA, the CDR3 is TGTGCCAGCAGTTTACACACGTCACCAGATACGCAGTATTTT. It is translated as CASSLHTSPDTQYF.

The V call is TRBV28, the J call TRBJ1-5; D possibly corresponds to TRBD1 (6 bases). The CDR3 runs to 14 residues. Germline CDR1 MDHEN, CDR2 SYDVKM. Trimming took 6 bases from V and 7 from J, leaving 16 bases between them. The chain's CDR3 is CASRDSRRDQPQHF. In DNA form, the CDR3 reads TGTGCCAGCAGGGACAGCCGAAGGGACCAGCCCCAGCATTTT.

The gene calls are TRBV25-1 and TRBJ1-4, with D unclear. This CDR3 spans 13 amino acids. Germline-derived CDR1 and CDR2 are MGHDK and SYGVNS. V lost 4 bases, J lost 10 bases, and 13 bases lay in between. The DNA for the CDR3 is TGTGCCAGCAGTGCCATCAGTCCCTTAAAACTGTTTTTT. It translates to CASSAISPLKLFF. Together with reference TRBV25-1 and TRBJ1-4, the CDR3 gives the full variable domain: EADIYQTPRYLVIGTGKKITLECSQTMGHDKMYWYQQDPGMELHLIHYSYGVNSTEKGDLSSESTVSRIRTEHFPLTLESARPSHTSQYLCASSAISPLKLFFGSGTQLSVL.

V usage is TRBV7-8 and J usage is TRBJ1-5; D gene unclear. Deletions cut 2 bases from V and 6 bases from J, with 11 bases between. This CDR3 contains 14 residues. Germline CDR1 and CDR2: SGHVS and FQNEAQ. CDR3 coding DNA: TGTGCCAGCAGCTTAAGCCTGTCGTCTCAGCCCCAGCATTTT. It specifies CASSLSLSSQPQHF.

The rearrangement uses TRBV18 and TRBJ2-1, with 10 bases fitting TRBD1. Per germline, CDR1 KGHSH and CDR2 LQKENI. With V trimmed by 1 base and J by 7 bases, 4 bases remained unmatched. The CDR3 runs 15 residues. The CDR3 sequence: CASSPLQGQGNEQFF. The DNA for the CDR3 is TGTGCCAGCTCACCACTTCAGGGACAGGGGAATGAGCAGTTCTTC.

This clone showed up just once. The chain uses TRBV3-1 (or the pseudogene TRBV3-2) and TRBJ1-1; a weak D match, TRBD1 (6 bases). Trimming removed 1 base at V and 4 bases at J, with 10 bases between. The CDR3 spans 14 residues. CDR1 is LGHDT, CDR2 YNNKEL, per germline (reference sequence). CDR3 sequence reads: CASSQGTDSTEAFF. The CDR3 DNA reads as TGTGCCAGCAGCCAAGGGACAGATTCCACTGAAGCTTTCTTT.

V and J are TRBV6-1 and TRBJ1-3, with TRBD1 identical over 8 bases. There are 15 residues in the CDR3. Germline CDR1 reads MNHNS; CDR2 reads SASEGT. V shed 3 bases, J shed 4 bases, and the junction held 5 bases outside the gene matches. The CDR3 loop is CASSDRGRAGNTIYF. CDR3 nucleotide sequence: TGTGCCAGCAGTGACAGGGGGCGGGCGGGAAACACCATATATTTT.

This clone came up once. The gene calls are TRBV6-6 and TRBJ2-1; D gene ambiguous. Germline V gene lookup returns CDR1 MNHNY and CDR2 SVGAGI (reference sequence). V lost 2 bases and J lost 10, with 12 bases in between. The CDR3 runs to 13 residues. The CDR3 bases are TGTGCCAGCAGTTACCCGTACGACTCGGAGCAGTTCTTC. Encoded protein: CASSYPYDSEQFF.

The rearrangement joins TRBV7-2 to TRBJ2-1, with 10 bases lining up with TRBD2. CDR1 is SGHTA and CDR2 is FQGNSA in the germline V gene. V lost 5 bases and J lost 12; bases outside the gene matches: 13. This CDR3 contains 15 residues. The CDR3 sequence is CASSQGLAGGPPQFF. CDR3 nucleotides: TGTGCCAGCAGCCAGGGGTTAGCGGGGGGCCCGCCGCAGTTCTTC.

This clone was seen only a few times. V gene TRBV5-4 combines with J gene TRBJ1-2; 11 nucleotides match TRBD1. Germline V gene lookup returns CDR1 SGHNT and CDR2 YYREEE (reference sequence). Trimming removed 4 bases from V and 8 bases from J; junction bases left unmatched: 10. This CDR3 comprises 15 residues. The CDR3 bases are TGTGCCAGCAGCACCCCTCGGACAGGGGGCCGCGGCTACACCTTC. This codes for CASSTPRTGGRGYTF. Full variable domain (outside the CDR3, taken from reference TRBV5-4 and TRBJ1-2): ETGVTQSPTHLIKTRGQQVTLRCSSQSGHNTVSWYQQALGQGPQFIFQYYREEENGRGNFPPRFSGLQFPNYSSELNVNALELDDSALYLCASSTPRTGGRGYTFGSGTRLTVV.

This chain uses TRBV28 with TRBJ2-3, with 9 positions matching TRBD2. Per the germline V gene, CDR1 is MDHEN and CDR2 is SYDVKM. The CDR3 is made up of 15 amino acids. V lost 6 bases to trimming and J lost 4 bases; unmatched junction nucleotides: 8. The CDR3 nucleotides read TGTGCCAGCAGCCTTAGCGGGAGTCGTCCAGATACGCAGTATTTT. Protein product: CASSLSGSRPDTQYF.

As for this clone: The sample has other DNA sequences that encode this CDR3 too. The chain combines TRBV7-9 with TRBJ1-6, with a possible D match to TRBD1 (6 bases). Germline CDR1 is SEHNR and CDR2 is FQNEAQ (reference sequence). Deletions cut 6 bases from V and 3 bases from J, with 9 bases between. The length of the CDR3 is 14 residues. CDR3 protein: CASRQGNYNSPLHF. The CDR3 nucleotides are TGTGCCAGCAGACAGGGAAACTATAATTCACCCCTCCACTTT.

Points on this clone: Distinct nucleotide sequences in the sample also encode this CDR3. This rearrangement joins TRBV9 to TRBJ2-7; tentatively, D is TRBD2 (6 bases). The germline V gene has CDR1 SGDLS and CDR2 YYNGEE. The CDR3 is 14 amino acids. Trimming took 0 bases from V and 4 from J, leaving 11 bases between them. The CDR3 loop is CASSVGGDSYEQYF. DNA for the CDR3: TGTGCCAGCAGCGTAGGGGGGGACTCTTACGAGCAGTACTTC.

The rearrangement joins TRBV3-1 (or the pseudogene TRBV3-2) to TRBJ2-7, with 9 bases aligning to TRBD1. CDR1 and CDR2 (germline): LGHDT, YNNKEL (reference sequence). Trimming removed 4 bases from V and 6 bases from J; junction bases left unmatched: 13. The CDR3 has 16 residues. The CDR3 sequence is CASSPFSNRGRGEQYF. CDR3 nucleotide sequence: TGTGCCAGCAGCCCCTTCTCCAACAGGGGGCGAGGCGAGCAGTACTTC.

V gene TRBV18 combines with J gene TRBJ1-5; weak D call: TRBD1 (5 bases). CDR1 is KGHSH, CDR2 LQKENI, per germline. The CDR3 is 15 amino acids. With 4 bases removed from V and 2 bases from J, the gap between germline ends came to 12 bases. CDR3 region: CASSRQGGGNQPQHF. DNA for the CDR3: TGTGCCAGCTCACGCCAGGGCGGCGGCAATCAGCCCCAGCATTTT.

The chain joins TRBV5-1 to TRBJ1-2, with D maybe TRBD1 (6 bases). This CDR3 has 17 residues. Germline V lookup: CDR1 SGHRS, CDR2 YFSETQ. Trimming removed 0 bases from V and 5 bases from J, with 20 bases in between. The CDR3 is CASSLEVRQGSRYGYTF. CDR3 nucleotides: TGCGCCAGCAGCTTGGAAGTACGGCAGGGGAGCCGGTATGGCTACACCTTC.